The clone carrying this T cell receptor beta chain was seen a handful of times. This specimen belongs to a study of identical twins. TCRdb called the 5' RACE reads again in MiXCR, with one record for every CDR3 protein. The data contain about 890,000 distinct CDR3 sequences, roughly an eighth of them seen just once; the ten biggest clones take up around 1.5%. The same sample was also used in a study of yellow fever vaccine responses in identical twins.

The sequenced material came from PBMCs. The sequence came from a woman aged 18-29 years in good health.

CDR3 region: CSVELVTVNTGELFF. CDR3 coding DNA: TGCAGCGTTGAACTTGTGACGGTGAACACCGGGGAGCTGTTTTTT. The genes are TRBV29-1 and TRBJ2-2; D is unclear. V lost 2 bases to trimming and J lost 1 base, with 11 bases between them. The CDR3 is 15 amino acids. Germline CDR1 and CDR2: SQVTM and ANQGSEA.